These 24 T cell receptor beta chains were sequenced from one sample in a study of shared clonotypes between healthy human individuals. Naive CD8 cells, CD45RO-negative and positively selected for CCR7, excluded terminally differentiated effector memory CD45RA+ cells. Only in-frame clones appear in the TCRdb table, and some are missing; sequencing was by immunoSEQ multiplex PCR. The data contain some 1,900,000 clones, approximately 94% of them singletons. Sequences were obtained from naive CD8+ T cells sorted from blood. These receptor sequences come from a man between 18 and 35 years old in good health.

The chain recombines TRBV9 with TRBJ1-2, with D perhaps matching TRBD1 (5 bases). Deletions cut 4 bases from V and 8 bases from J, with 18 bases between. This CDR3 spans 14 amino acids. The V gene's germline CDR1 is SGDLS and CDR2 YYNGEE. In nucleotides, the CDR3 is TGTGCCAGCAGCCCCTCCTACGGGGCTAGGGGCTACACCTTC. Its protein product is CASSPSYGARGYTF. Looking up the rest from reference TRBV9 and TRBJ1-2 gives the full variable domain: DSGVTQTPKHLITATGQRVTLRCSPRSGDLSVYWYQQSLDQGLQFLIQYYNGEERAKGNILERFSAQQFPDLHSELNLSSLELGDSALYFCASSPSYGARGYTFGSGTRLTVV.

The chain combines TRBV7-9 with TRBJ2-5, with D perhaps matching TRBD2 (5 bases). CDR3 size: 14 residues. Germline V CDR1 and CDR2: SEHNR, FQNEAQ (reference sequence). V shed 5 bases and J shed 3 bases, with 13 bases lying between them. CDR3 coding DNA: TGTGCCAGCAGCCGATCCACCGGGGAAGAGACCCAGTACTTC. Encoded protein: CASSRSTGEETQYF. Together with reference TRBV7-9 and TRBJ2-5, the CDR3 gives the full variable domain: DTGVSQNPRHKITKRGQNVTFRCDPISEHNRLYWYRQTLGQGPEFLTYFQNEAQLEKSRLLSDRFSAERPKGSFSTLEIQRTEQGDSAMYLCASSRSTGEETQYFGPGTRLLVL.

The V gene is TRBV4-3, the J gene TRBJ2-7; D is uncertain. CDR3 size: 14 residues. The V gene's germline CDR1 is LGHNA and CDR2 YSLEER. Trimming stripped 4 bases from V and 1 base from J, with 11 bases between. The chain's CDR3 is CASSPGIASYEQYF. Here the CDR3 DNA reads TGCGCCAGCAGCCCAGGCATAGCTTCCTACGAGCAGTACTTC.

The chain's CDR3 is CASSEGGRADTQYF. CDR3 DNA sequence: TGTGCCAGCAGTGAAGGGGGGAGGGCAGATACGCAGTATTTT. The chain recombines TRBV6-1 with TRBJ2-3; 7 nucleotides line up with TRBD2. J was trimmed by 4 bases and V by 1 base; bases with no gene match: 2. This CDR3 region has 14 residues. CDR1 and CDR2 (germline): MNHNS, SASEGT.

The genes are TRBV9 and TRBJ1-6; 7 bases match TRBD1. Trimming cost V 3 bases and J 6 bases; bases outside gene matches: 6. Per the germline V gene, CDR1 is SGDLS and CDR2 is YYNGEE. The CDR3 loop spans 15 amino acids. DNA for the CDR3: TGTGCCAGCAGCGCGGGGACAGTTTTTAATTCACCCCTCCACTTT. Translated, it gives CASSAGTVFNSPLHF.

This chain connects TRBV5-1 to TRBJ2-2; 7 bases match TRBD1. Germline V gives CDR1 SGHRS, CDR2 YFSETQ. This CDR3 is 16 amino acids long. With V trimmed by 4 bases and J by 0 bases, 6 bases remained unmatched. CDR3 protein: CASSPRQGPNTGELFF. In DNA form, the CDR3 reads TGCGCCAGCAGCCCTAGACAGGGTCCGAACACCGGGGAGCTGTTTTTT.

The V call is TRBV5-6, the J call TRBJ1-1; D might be TRBD1 (6 bases). Trimming removed 2 bases at V and 4 bases at J, with 15 bases between. The CDR3 totals 15 residues. Germline CDR1 and CDR2: SGHDT and YYEEEE. The CDR3 coding sequence is TGTGCCAGCAGCTTCGATACGGGGGCAGCCACTGAAGCTTTCTTT. Protein: CASSFDTGAATEAFF. Full variable domain (outside the CDR3, taken from reference TRBV5-6 and TRBJ1-1): DAGVTQSPTHLIKTRGQQVTLRCSPKSGHDTVSWYQQALGQGPQFIFQYYEEEERQRGNFPDRFSGHQFPNYSSELNVNALLLGDSALYLCASSFDTGAATEAFFGQGTRLTVV.

A few counts support this clone. The chain uses TRBV30 and TRBJ1-6; 8 bases line up with TRBD1. After removal of 5 bases from V and 7 bases from J, the junction contained 4 bases not matched to a gene. Germline CDR1 GTSNPN, CDR2 SVGIG (reference sequence). The CDR3 consists of 13 residues. The CDR3 DNA reads TGTGCCTGGCAGACAGGGGAAAATTCACCCCTCCACTTT. It translates to CAWQTGENSPLHF. Full variable domain (missing parts from reference TRBV30 and TRBJ1-6): SQTIHQWPATLVQPVGSPLSLECTVEGTSNPNLYWYRQAAGRGLQLLFYSVGIGQISSEVPQNLSASRPQDRQFILSSKKLLLSDSGFYLCAWQTGENSPLHFGNGTRLTVT.

V gene TRBV6-6 combines with J gene TRBJ1-1; D may be TRBD1 (5 bases). V was cut by 0 bases and J by 4 bases, with 15 bases left in between. This CDR3 is 16 amino acids long. Germline CDR1 MNHNY, CDR2 SVGAGI (reference sequence). The CDR3 region has the DNA TGTGCCAGCAGTTACTCCTGGGACGTCAAGGGCACTGAAGCTTTCTTT. This codes for CASSYSWDVKGTEAFF.

In the case of this clone: The identical CDR3 is also encoded by other nucleotide sequences in the sample. The chain carries TRBV7-9 and TRBJ1-5, with D tentatively TRBD1 (5 bases). V lost 4 bases and J lost 6, with 7 bases in between. Looked up from germline, CDR1 is SEHNR and CDR2 is FQNEAQ (reference sequence). The CDR3 is 12 amino acids. The CDR3 nucleotides read TGTGCCAGCAGCTCCGGGGGTCAGCCCCAGCATTTT. Protein product: CASSSGGQPQHF. Filled out from reference TRBV7-9 and TRBJ1-5, the complete variable domain reads DTGVSQNPRHKITKRGQNVTFRCDPISEHNRLYWYRQTLGQGPEFLTYFQNEAQLEKSRLLSDRFSAERPKGSFSTLEIQRTEQGDSAMYLCASSSGGQPQHFGDGTRLSIL.

Turning to this clone: Within the sample, other DNA sequences also encode this same CDR3. The CDR3 nucleotides read TGTGCCAGCAGCGTGGGACAGGGGGCTTACGAGCAGTACTTC. It translates to CASSVGQGAYEQYF. The chain combines TRBV9 with TRBJ2-7, with 12 bases matching TRBD1. The CDR3 has 14 amino acids. Germline CDR1 and CDR2: SGDLS and YYNGEE. With V trimmed by 2 bases and J by 4 bases, 1 base remained unmatched.

This chain uses TRBV28 with TRBJ2-1; D uncertain. Per germline, CDR1 MDHEN and CDR2 SYDVKM. The CDR3 spans 15 residues. Trimming shortened V by 4 bases and J by 0 bases, and 10 bases separated the two germline ends. CDR3 nucleotide sequence: TGTGCCAGCAGTTATAGTGAAAGCTCCTACAATGAGCAGTTCTTC. It specifies CASSYSESSYNEQFF. The variable domain in full, with the rest retrieved from reference TRBV28 and TRBJ2-1, is DVKVTQSSRYLVKRTGEKVFLECVQDMDHENMFWYRQDPGLGLRLIYFSYDVKMKEKGDIPEGYSVSREKKERFSLILESASTNQTSMYLCASSYSESSYNEQFFGPGTRLTVL.

The chain carries TRBV11-2 and TRBJ2-3, with D hard to call. V was cut by 5 bases and J by 0 bases, with 15 bases left in between. The CDR3 loop spans 16 amino acids. Per germline, CDR1 SGHAT and CDR2 FQNNGV. The CDR3 region is CASSPNWGGSTDTQYF. The CDR3 DNA is TGTGCCAGCAGCCCCAATTGGGGTGGAAGCACAGATACGCAGTATTTT.

The chain has TRBV2 and TRBJ1-5; possibly TRBD1 for D (6 bases). Germline V gene sequence: CDR1 SNHLY, CDR2 FYNNEI. V gave up 6 bases and J gave up 3 bases, with 15 bases separating them. The CDR3 spans 15 residues. DNA for the CDR3: TGTGCCAGCAGCGTTACACGACAGGACAATCAGCCCCAGCATTTT. Its translation: CASSVTRQDNQPQHF.

The gene calls are TRBV13 and TRBJ2-3, with D maybe TRBD1 (6 bases). CDR1 and CDR2 (germline): PRHDT, FYEKMQ (reference sequence). The CDR3 length is 17 residues. The V gene lost 1 base and the J gene lost 2 bases, with 16 bases spanning the gap. The CDR3: CASSLAPPLGATDTQYF. CDR3 DNA: TGTGCCAGCAGCTTAGCCCCGCCACTGGGGGCCACAGATACGCAGTATTTT.

This chain uses TRBV5-1 with TRBJ2-2, with TRBD1 matching over 10 bases. CDR1 and CDR2 (germline): SGHRS, YFSETQ. The junction had 14 bases not matched to a gene; V was cut back by 4 bases and J by 5 bases. This CDR3 is built from 18 residues. CDR3 loop: CASSQYSTGGRGTGELFF. The CDR3 DNA is TGCGCCAGCAGCCAATATTCGACAGGGGGCAGAGGTACCGGGGAGCTGTTTTTT.

This clone was seen just once. The chain couples TRBV7-9 to TRBJ2-3; tentatively, D is TRBD2 (5 bases). The V gene's germline CDR1 is SEHNR and CDR2 FQNEAQ (reference sequence). The ends were cut back, 5 bases at V and 0 bases at J, with 12 bases in the middle. The length of the CDR3 is 15 residues. The CDR3 sequence: CASSPLVSSTDTQYF. The CDR3 DNA sequence: TGTGCCAGCAGCCCACTAGTCTCTAGCACAGATACGCAGTATTTT. Full variable domain (rest looked up from reference TRBV7-9 and TRBJ2-3): DTGVSQNPRHKITKRGQNVTFRCDPISEHNRLYWYRQTLGQGPEFLTYFQNEAQLEKSRLLSDRFSAERPKGSFSTLEIQRTEQGDSAMYLCASSPLVSSTDTQYFGPGTRLTVL.

As regards this clone: The same CDR3 can be traced to other DNA sequences in this sample. The chain couples TRBV27 to TRBJ2-2; D not certain. CDR1 and CDR2 (germline): MNHEY, SMNVEV (reference sequence). The CDR3 length is 13 residues. Trimming cost V 4 bases and J 1 base, with 4 bases left between them. DNA of the CDR3: TGTGCCAGCAGTTATGGGAACACCGGGGAGCTGTTTTTT. Translated, it gives CASSYGNTGELFF.

V and J are TRBV4-3 and TRBJ2-7; possibly TRBD1 for D (7 bases). The CDR3 is 14 residues long. Germline V gene lookup returns CDR1 LGHNA and CDR2 YSLEER. V shed 4 bases and J shed 3 bases, with 13 bases lying between them. The CDR3 DNA is TGCGCCAGCAGCCCAACCCAGGGGGGCTACGAGCAGTACTTC. This sequence encodes CASSPTQGGYEQYF.

The chain uses TRBV7-9 and TRBJ2-1, with 10 bases that match TRBD1. The J segment lost 2 bases and the V segment lost 5 bases, leaving 3 bases of the junction unmatched. This CDR3 region has 15 residues. Germline CDR1 reads SEHNR; CDR2 reads FQNEAQ (reference sequence). CDR3 sequence (DNA): TGTGCCAGCAGCGGACAGGGGGGGACCTACAATGAGCAGTTCTTC. Translating it yields CASSGQGGTYNEQFF.

The chain employs TRBV27 and TRBJ1-5; D not resolved. The CDR3 sequence is 14 residues long. In germline, CDR1 is MNHEY, CDR2 SMNVEV (reference sequence). V lost 4 bases and J 0 bases, leaving 7 bases between the germline ends. Here the CDR3 DNA reads TGTGCCAGCAGTTCCGCGGATAGCAATCAGCCCCAGCATTTT. Translation: CASSSADSNQPQHF.

The CDR3 sequence is CASSYSALGINYGYTF. CDR3 nucleotides: TGTGCCAGCAGTTACTCAGCCCTCGGCATAAACTATGGCTACACCTTC. This chain connects TRBV6-5 to TRBJ1-2; unclear D gene. V was shortened by 0 bases and J by 2 bases, with 13 bases between the two germline ends. The CDR3 spans 16 residues. CDR1 and CDR2 (germline): MNHEY, SVGAGI.

V is TRBV15 and J is TRBJ1-5; D not resolved. Germline V lookup: CDR1 LNHNV, CDR2 YYDKDF (reference sequence). V was trimmed by 0 bases and J by 4 bases, leaving 10 bases between them. The CDR3 runs to 15 residues. For the CDR3, the DNA is TGTGCCACCAGCAGAGATAAAGGGATTAATCAGCCCCAGCATTTT. Translated: CATSRDKGINQPQHF.

The V and J genes are TRBV27 and TRBJ2-2; TRBD1 aligns across 7 bases. V was clipped by 7 bases and J by 6 bases; unmatched bases: 8. The germline V gene has CDR1 MNHEY and CDR2 SMNVEV (reference sequence). The CDR3 totals 14 residues. CDR3 amino acids: CASTVTGAAGELFF. The CDR3 bases are TGTGCCAGCACTGTAACAGGGGCGGCCGGGGAGCTGTTTTTT.